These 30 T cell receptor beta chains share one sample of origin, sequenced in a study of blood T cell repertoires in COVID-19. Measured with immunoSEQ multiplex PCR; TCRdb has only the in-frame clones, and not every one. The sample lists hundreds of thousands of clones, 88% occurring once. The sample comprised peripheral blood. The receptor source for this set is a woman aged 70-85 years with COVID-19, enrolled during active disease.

CDR3 sequence: CAWNRDRKNEKLFF. CDR3 sequence (DNA): TGTGCCTGGAACCGAGACAGAAAGAATGAAAAACTGTTTTTT. This chain links TRBV30 with TRBJ1-4; maybe TRBD1 (5 bases). Germline CDR1 and CDR2: GTSNPN and SVGIG (reference sequence). The V gene lost 4 bases and the J gene lost 5 bases, with 14 bases spanning the gap. This CDR3 comprises 14 residues.

The CDR3 reads CATSETRQGNTGELFF. DNA for the CDR3: TGTGCCACCAGTGAAACGAGACAGGGAAACACCGGGGAGCTGTTTTTT. The V and J genes are TRBV24-1 and TRBJ2-2; 7 bases fit TRBD1. The V and J ends lost 4 bases and 2 bases, in that order; junction bases with no gene match: 6. The CDR3 runs to 16 residues. CDR1 and CDR2 from the germline V gene are KGHDR and SFDVKD.

The CDR3 bases are TGTGCCAGCAGCTTAGTTGTCCAGGTGGGGCTCACTGAAGCTTTCTTT. Translation: CASSLVVQVGLTEAFF. The chain uses TRBV7-2 and TRBJ1-1, with D maybe TRBD1 (5 bases). This CDR3 contains 16 residues. The V and J ends lost 1 base and 4 bases respectively, with 16 bases between them. Germline V gene data show CDR1 as SGHTA and CDR2 as FQGNSA.

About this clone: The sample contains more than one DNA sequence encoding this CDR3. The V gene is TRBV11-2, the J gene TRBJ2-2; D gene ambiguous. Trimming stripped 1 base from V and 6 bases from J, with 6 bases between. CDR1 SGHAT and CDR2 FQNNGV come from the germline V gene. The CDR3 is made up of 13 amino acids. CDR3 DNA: TGTGCCAGCAGCTTAGGAGGTCCCGGGGAGCTGTTTTTT. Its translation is CASSLGGPGELFF.

The CDR3 loop reads CASSLGQVGNQPQHF. CDR3 nucleotide sequence: TGTGCCAGCAGCTTGGGACAGGTGGGCAATCAGCCCCAGCATTTT. The V call is TRBV6-5, the J call TRBJ1-5, with 8 bases fitting TRBD1. The CDR3 consists of 15 residues. V lost 6 bases to trimming and J lost 2 bases; unmatched junction nucleotides: 6. The germline CDR1 and CDR2 sequences are MNHEY and SVGAGI.

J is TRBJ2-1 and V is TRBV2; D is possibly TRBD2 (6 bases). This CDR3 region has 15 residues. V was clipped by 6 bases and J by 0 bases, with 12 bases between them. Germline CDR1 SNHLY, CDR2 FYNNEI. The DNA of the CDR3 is TGTGCCAGCAGCCGGGACGGGAGCTCCTACAATGAGCAGTTCTTC. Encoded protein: CASSRDGSSYNEQFF.

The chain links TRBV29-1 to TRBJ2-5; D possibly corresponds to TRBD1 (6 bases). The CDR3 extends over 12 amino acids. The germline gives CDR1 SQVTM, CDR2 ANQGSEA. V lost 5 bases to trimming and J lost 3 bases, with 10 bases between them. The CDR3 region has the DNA TGCAGCGTTTACAGGGTGGAAGAGACCCAGTACTTC. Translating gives CSVYRVEETQYF.

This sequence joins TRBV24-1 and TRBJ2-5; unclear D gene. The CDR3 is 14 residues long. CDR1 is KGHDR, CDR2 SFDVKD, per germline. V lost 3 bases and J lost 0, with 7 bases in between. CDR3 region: CATSDLRDQETQYF. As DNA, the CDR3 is TGTGCCACCAGTGATCTTCGGGACCAAGAGACCCAGTACTTC.

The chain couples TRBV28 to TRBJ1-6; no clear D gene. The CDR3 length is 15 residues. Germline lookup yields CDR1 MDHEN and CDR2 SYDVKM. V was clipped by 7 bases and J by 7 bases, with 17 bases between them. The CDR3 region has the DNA TGTGCCAGCACCCCGGGAGGTGTTGGGAATTCACCCCTCCACTTT. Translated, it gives CASTPGGVGNSPLHF.

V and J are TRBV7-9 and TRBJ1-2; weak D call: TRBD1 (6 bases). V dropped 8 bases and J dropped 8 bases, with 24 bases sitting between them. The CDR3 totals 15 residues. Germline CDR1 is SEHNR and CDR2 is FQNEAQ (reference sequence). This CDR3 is CASEGQGSALGGYTF. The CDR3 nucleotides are TGTGCCAGCGAGGGGCAGGGGAGTGCCCTAGGGGGCTACACCTTC.

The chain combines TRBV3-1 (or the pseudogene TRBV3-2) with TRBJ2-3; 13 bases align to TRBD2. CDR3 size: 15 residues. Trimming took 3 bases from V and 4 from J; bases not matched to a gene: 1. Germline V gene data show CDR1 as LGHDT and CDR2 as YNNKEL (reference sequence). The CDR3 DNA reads TGTGCCAGCAGCCAGACTAGCGGGGGGCCAGATACGCAGTATTTT. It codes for CASSQTSGGPDTQYF.

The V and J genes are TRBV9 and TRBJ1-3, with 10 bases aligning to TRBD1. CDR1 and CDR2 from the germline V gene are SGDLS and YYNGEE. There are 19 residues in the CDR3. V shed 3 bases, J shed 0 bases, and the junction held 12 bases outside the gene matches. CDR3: CASSGRDRGGGSSGNTIYF. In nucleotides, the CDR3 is TGTGCCAGCAGCGGCCGGGACAGGGGCGGGGGGAGCTCTGGAAACACCATATATTTT.

CDR3 residues: CASSLGEQGRAFF. The CDR3 DNA reads as TGCGCCAGCAGCTTGGGGGAACAGGGGCGAGCTTTCTTT. This rearrangement joins TRBV5-1 to TRBJ1-1; TRBD1 agrees at 7 bases. The germline gives CDR1 SGHRS, CDR2 YFSETQ. The CDR3 is 13 residues long. J lost 10 bases, V lost 0 bases, and 6 bases had no gene match. Looking up the rest from reference TRBV5-1 and TRBJ1-1 gives the full variable domain: KAGVTQTPRYLIKTRGQQVTLSCSPISGHRSVSWYQQTPGQGLQFLFEYFSETQRNKGNFPGRFSGRQFSNSRSEMNVSTLELGDSALYLCASSLGEQGRAFFGQGTRLTVV.

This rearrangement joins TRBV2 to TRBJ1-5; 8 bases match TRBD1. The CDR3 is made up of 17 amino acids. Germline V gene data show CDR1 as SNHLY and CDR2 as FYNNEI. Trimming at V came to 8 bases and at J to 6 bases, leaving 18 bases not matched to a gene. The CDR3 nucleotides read TGTGCCAGCGGCAAACAAGGACAGGGTATCTTAAGTCAGCCCCAGCATTTT. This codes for CASGKQGQGILSQPQHF.

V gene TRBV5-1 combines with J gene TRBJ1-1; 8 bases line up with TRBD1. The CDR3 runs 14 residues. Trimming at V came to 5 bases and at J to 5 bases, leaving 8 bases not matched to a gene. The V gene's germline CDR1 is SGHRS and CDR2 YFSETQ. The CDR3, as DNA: TGCGCCAGCAGACCGGACAGGGCAGGAACTGAAGCTTTCTTT. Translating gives CASRPDRAGTEAFF. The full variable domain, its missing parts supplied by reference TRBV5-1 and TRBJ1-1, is KAGVTQTPRYLIKTRGQQVTLSCSPISGHRSVSWYQQTPGQGLQFLFEYFSETQRNKGNFPGRFSGRQFSNSRSEMNVSTLELGDSALYLCASRPDRAGTEAFFGQGTRLTVV.

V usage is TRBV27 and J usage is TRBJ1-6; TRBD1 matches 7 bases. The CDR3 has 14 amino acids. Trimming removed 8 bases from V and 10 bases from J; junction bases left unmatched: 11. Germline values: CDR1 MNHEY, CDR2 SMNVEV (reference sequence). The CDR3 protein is CASSMSGGYSPLHF. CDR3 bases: TGTGCCAGCTCAATGTCAGGGGGGTACTCACCCCTCCACTTT.

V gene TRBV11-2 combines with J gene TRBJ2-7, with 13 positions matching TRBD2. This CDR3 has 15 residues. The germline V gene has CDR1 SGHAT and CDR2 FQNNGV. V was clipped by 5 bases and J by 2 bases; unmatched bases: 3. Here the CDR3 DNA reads TGTGCCAGCAGCCGGACTAGCGGGGGACCCTACGAGCAGTACTTC. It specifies CASSRTSGGPYEQYF.

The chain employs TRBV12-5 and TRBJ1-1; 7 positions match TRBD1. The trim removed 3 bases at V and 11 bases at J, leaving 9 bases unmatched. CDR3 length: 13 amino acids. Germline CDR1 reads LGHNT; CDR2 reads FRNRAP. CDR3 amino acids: CASGLGGGLYAFF. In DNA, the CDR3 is TGTGCTAGTGGTTTAGGAGGGGGCCTTTACGCTTTCTTT.

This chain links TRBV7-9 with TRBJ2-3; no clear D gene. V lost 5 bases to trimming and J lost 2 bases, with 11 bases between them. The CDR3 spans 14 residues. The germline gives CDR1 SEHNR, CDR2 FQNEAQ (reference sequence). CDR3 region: CASSLRLNTDTQYF. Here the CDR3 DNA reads TGTGCCAGCAGCCTAAGACTCAACACAGATACGCAGTATTTT.

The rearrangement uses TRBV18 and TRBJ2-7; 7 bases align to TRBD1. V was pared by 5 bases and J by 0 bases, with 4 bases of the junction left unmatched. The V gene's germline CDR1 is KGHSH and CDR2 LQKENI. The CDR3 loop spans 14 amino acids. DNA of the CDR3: TGTGCCAGCTCAATCTGGACAGGCTCCTACGAGCAGTACTTC. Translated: CASSIWTGSYEQYF.

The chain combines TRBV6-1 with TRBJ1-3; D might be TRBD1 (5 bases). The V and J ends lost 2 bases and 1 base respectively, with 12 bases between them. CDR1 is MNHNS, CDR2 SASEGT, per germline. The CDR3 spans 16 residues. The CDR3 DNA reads TGTGCCAGCAGTGAAATTGCGGGACCGTCTGGAAACACCATATATTTT. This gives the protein CASSEIAGPSGNTIYF.

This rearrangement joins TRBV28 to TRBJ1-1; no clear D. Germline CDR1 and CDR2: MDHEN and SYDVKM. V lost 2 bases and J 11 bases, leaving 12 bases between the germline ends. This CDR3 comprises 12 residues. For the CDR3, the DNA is TGTGCCAGCAGTTTAGGATCCAGGAGGGCTTTCTTT. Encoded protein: CASSLGSRRAFF.

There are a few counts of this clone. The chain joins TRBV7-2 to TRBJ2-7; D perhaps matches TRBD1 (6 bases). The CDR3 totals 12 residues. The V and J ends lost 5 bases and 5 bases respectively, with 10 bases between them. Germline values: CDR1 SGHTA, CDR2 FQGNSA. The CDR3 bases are TGTGCCAGCAGCCCTACAGGGAACGAGCAGTACTTC. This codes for CASSPTGNEQYF.

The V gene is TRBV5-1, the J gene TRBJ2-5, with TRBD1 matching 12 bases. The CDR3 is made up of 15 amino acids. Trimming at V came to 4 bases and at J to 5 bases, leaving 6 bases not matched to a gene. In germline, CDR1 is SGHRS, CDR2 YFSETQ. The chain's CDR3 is CASSPGTGGRETQYF. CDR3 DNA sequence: TGCGCCAGCAGCCCCGGGACAGGGGGCCGGGAGACCCAGTACTTC.

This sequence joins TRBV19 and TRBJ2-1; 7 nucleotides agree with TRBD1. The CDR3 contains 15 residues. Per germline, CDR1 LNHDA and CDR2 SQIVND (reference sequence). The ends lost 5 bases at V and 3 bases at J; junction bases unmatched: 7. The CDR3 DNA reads TGTGCCAGTAGTGACGACAGGGAGCTCTACAATGAGCAGTTCTTC. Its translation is CASSDDRELYNEQFF.

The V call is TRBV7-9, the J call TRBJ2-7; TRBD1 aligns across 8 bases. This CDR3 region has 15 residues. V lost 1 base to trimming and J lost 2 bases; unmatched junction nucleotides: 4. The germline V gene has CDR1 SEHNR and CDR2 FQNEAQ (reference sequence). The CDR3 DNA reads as TGTGCCAGCAGCTTAGACAGGGGGGTCACCTACGAGCAGTACTTC. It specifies CASSLDRGVTYEQYF.

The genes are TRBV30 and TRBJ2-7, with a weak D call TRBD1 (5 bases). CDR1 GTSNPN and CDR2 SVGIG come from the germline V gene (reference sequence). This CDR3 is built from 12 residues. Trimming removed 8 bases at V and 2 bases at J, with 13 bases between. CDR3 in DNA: TGTGCCGTGGGGCGACCCCCCTACGAGCAGTACTTC. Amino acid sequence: CAVGRPPYEQYF.

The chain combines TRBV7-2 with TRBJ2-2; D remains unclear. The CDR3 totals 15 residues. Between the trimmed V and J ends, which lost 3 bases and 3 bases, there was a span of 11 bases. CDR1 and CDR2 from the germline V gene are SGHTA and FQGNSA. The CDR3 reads CASSFARPDTGELFF. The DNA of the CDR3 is TGTGCCAGCAGCTTTGCTAGACCAGACACCGGGGAGCTGTTTTTT.

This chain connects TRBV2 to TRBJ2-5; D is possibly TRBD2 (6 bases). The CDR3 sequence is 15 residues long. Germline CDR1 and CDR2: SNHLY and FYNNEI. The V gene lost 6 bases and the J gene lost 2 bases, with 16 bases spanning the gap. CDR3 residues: CASSAVSGPQETQYF. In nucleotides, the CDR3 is TGTGCCAGCAGCGCAGTTAGCGGTCCTCAAGAGACCCAGTACTTC.

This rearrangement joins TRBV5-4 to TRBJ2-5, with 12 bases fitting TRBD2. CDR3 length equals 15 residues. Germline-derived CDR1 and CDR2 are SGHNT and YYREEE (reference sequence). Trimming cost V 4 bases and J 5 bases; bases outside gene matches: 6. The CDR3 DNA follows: TGTGCCAGCAGCAAAACTAGCGGGGGGACGGAGACCCAGTACTTC. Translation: CASSKTSGGTETQYF.